This record looks at one T cell receptor (beta chain) sequence and its context. Its antigen is unknown. This may be a read error: a much more frequent sequence differs by one nucleotide. The sample originates from a study of CD8 T cells in ankylosing spondylitis. The study, taken as a whole, reports: Reportedly, significant enrichment of disease-linked clones occurred in matched ankylosing spondylitis synovial fluid.

CDR1 is SGHRS and CDR2 is YFSETQ in the germline V gene. The CDR3 sequence is 14 residues long. Losses at the gene ends were 10 bases for V and 3 bases for J; bases not matched to a gene: 8. TCRdb redid the calling of the 5' RACE reads with MiXCR, one entry per CDR3 protein. Counted here are around 210,000 distinct CDR3 sequences, roughly 8.2% occurring once; the ten biggest clones make up approximately 5%. The clonotype was recovered from a female donor with ankylosing spondylitis or in good health (not recorded which). Sequencing was performed on blood, either unsorted or a sorted T cell fraction (not recorded which). The chain combines TRBV5-1 with TRBJ2-1, with TRBD2 matching 9 bases. The CDR3 region has the DNA TGCGCCGCCTCGGAAGCGGGAGGCTACAATGAGCAGTTCTTC. Translated: CAASEAGGYNEQFF.